This TCR beta chain originates from a study of blood T cells in healthy people across ages. Sample-barcoded 5' priming and a J-beta primer mix drove a second PCR of about 6 to 12 cycles. TCRdb recomputed calls from the 5' RACE reads with MiXCR, one row per CDR3 protein. The data hold under 1,100,000 distinct CDR3 sequences, with roughly 24% observed a single time. As concerns this clonotype: Its antigen remains unidentified. Germline is not matched at one junction end, which may reflect a read error.

Study-wide results and caveats: When one million T cells were used, diversity estimates were thought to be underestimates.

The same sample was also studied in work on T cells of mothers and their children. That publication notes: Thymic selection, a shaping force on TCR recombination output, acts similarly in related and unrelated pairs.

The source is a girl aged 2 to 9 in good health. Sequences were obtained from blood.

The CDR3 is CASSQDPAGGSYNEQFF. The CDR3 DNA reads as TGCGCCAGCAGCCAAGATCCAGCGGGGGGTTCCTATAATGAGCAGTTCTTC. The genes are TRBV4-3 and TRBJ2-5, with 9 bases matching TRBD2. Judging by the DNA end, TRBJ2-1 fits better; the J call may be wrong. This CDR3 spans 17 amino acids. The germline CDR1 and CDR2 sequences are LGHNA and YSLEER.